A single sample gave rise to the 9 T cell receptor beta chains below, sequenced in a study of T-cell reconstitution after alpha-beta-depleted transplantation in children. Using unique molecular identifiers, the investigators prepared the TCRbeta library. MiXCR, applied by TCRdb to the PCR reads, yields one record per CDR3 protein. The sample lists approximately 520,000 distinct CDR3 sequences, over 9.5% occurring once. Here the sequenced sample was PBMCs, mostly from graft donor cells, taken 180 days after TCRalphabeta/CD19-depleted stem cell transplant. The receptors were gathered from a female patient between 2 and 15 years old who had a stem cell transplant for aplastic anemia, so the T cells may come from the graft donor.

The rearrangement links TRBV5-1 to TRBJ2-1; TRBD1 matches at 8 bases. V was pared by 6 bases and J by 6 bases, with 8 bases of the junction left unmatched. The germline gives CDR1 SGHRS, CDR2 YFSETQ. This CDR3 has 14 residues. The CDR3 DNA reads TGCGCCAGCAACACCGGACAGGGCCTCAATGAGCAGTTCTTC. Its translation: CASNTGQGLNEQFF.

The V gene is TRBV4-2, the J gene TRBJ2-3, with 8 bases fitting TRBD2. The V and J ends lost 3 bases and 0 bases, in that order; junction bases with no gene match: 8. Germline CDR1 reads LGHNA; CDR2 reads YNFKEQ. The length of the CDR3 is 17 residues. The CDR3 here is CASSQELAVISTDTQYF. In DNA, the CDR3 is TGTGCCAGCAGCCAGGAACTAGCGGTGATTAGCACAGATACGCAGTATTTT.

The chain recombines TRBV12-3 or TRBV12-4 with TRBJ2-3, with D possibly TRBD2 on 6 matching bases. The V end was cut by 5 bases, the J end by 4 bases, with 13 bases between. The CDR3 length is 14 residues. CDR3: CASSRQTRPDTQYF. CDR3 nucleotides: TGTGCCAGCAGTCGCCAGACTAGACCAGATACGCAGTATTTT.

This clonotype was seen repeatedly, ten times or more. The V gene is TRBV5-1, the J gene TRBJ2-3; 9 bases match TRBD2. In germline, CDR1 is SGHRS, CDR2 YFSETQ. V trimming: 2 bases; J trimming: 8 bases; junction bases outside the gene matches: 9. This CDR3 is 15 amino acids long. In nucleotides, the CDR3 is TGCGCCAGCAGCTTCTTTAGCGGGAGTGCGGCTACGCAGTATTTT. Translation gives CASSFFSGSAATQYF.

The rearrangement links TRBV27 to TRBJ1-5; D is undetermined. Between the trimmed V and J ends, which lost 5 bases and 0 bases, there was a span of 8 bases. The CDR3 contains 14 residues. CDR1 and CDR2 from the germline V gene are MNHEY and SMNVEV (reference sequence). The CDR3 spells CASSKSFSNQPQHF. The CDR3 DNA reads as TGTGCCAGCAGTAAGAGCTTTAGCAATCAGCCCCAGCATTTT.

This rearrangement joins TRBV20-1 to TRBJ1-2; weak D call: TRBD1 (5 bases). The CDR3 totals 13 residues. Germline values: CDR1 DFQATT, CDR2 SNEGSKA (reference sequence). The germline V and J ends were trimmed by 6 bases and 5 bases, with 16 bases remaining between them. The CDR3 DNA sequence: TGCAGTGCCACCCCAGGGTTAGGGTATGGCTACACCTTC. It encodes CSATPGLGYGYTF.

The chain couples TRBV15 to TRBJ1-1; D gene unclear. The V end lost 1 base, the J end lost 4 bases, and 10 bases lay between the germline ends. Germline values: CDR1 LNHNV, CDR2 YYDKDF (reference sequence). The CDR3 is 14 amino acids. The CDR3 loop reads CATSRGVIGTEAFF. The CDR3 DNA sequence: TGTGCCACCAGCAGAGGGGTTATTGGCACTGAAGCTTTCTTT.

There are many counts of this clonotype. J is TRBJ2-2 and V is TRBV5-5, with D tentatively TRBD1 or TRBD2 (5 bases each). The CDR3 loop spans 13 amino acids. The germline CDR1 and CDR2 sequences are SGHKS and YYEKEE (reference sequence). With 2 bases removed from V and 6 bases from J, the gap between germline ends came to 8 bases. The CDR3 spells CASSFMGAGELFF. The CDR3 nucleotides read TGTGCCAGCAGCTTTATGGGGGCCGGGGAGCTGTTTTTT.

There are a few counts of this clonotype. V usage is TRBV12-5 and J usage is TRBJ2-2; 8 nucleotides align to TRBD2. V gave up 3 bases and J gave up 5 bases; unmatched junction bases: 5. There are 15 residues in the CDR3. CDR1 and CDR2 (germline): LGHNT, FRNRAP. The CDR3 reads CASGFRASGTGELFF. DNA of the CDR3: TGTGCTAGTGGTTTCCGTGCTAGCGGGACCGGGGAGCTGTTTTTT. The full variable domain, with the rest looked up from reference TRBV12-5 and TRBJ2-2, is DARVTQTPRHKVTEMGQEVTMRCQPILGHNTVFWYRQTMMQGLELLAYFRNRAPLDDSGMPKDRFSAEMPDATLATLKIQPSEPRDSAVYFCASGFRASGTGELFFGEGSRLTVL.